The following is a T cell receptor (beta chain) sequence with its context. The target of this receptor is not known. Per-base qualities were not stored, and no clone one base away is much larger. The source of the sample is a study of a mutant IDH1 vaccine in newly diagnosed glioma (TCRdb year 2021). Some background on the complete study: Of the approximately 29 treated patients, around 62% were male and about 40% were female, and a mean age of roughly 40 years was recorded. Peripheral blood was drawn at six visits: V03 (baseline), V05, V07, V10, V12 and V13. Before enrollment, patients had received standard therapy of radiotherapy alone, temozolomide alone, or radiochemotherapy with temozolomide; most received the combination. For exploratory analyses, longitudinal TCRB deep sequencing was carried out in 25 treated patients wherever samples were available.

Receptor amplification or capture employed the immunoSEQ multiplex PCR assay. Following the manufacturer's protocol, the hsTCRB Kit was used to amplify rearranged TCR beta chain sequences. Sequencing of TCRB libraries was carried out on an Illumina MiSeq. The source study handled its data this way. The proprietary platform of the kit vendor was used for demultiplexing, trimming and gene mapping. TCRdb's version of the immuneACCESS table is confined to in-frame rearrangements and falls short of the full clone set. An unresolved V gene accounts for under half of the shortfall where checked; the remainder is of unknown origin. Clone size and the V and J calls come from that table; the DNA yielded D and trimming. The sample includes about 92,000 clones, with under 90% observed a single time. The ten largest clones represent 6% to 9.5% of the sample. In the germline V gene (reference sequence), CDR1 corresponds to SGHKS and CDR2 to YYEKEE. V gives up 1 base and J gives up 6 bases, and the segment between their germline ends measures 11 bases. The CDR3 covers 13 residues, taking in both the cysteine and the phenylalanine. Only CDR3 DNA remains: 39 bases, in frame from the first base.

Findings and caveats that apply to the study as a whole: Immune responses induced by the vaccine were seen in 90% to 95% of patients across multiple MHC alleles. It was noted by the authors that analyses of patient blood samples could not be reproduced owing to sample limitations. Selection of PBMC samples for TCRB deep sequencing was based on availability. Pseudoprogression appeared unrelated to alterations in the top peripheral T cell clonotypes detected by TCRB sequencing.

The time point label corresponds to: baseline, week 1 (first vaccination visit). Interpreted using the paper, the treatment or condition label stands for: pre-vaccination baseline after standard-of-care therapy. All donors had newly diagnosed IDH1-mutant astrocytomas of WHO grade 3 or 4 that showed loss of nuclear ATRX. The samples were drawn from NOA16, a multicentre, single-arm, open-label phase I trial in Germany that tested a mutant IDH1 peptide vaccine in humans for the first time. For immunogenicity testing, the blood drawn at visit V03 was used as the baseline sample. Genomic DNA for TCRB sequencing was extracted from EDTA blood using the DNeasy Blood and Tissue Kit.

The chain was built from TRBV5-5 and TRBJ2-7; the D gene cannot be resolved reliably. The TCR was taken from a woman between 50 and 59 years old with glioma. The material was PBMCs, obtained from a glioma patient treated with radiotherapy, temozolomide or both. CDR3 protein: CASSLTARSEQYF. The nucleotide sequence is TGTGCCAGCAGCTTGACGGCGAGGAGCGAGCAGTACTTC.